Below, 4 T cell receptor beta chains from the same sample are listed, as sequenced in a study of blood T cell repertoires in COVID-19. The data were produced by immunoSEQ multiplex PCR, yet TCRdb's version contains in-frame clones alone and is incomplete. The sample has 200,000 to 250,000 clones, approximately 78% seen once. The specimen was peripheral blood. Source of these receptors: a woman in her seventies with COVID-19, enrolled during active disease.

This clone was recorded at least ten times. The CDR3 is CASSFGAGYEQYF. DNA of the CDR3: TGTGCCAGCAGCTTCGGGGCGGGGTACGAGCAGTACTTC. V and J are TRBV5-6 and TRBJ2-7; maybe TRBD2 (6 bases). The CDR3 is 13 amino acids. V lost 2 bases and J lost 4, with 10 bases in between. Germline values: CDR1 SGHDT, CDR2 YYEEEE.

This chain joins TRBV2 and TRBJ1-5; D is possibly TRBD1 (5 bases). This CDR3 contains 15 residues. CDR1 is SNHLY and CDR2 is FYNNEI in the germline V gene. V was cut by 1 base and J by 4 bases, with 11 bases left in between. CDR3 nucleotide sequence: TGTGCCAGCAGTGAAGAAGGGGTAATGAATCAGCCCCAGCATTTT. It codes for CASSEEGVMNQPQHF.

This chain uses TRBV19 with TRBJ2-1; D is perhaps TRBD1 (5 bases). Germline V gene data show CDR1 as LNHDA and CDR2 as SQIVND (reference sequence). CDR3 length: 16 amino acids. Trimming removed 4 bases from V and 2 bases from J, with 15 bases in between. Here the CDR3 DNA reads TGTGCCAGTAGTACTTCTGGGGCAAGCGCCTACAATGAGCAGTTCTTC. Protein product: CASSTSGASAYNEQFF.

The chain joins TRBV28 to TRBJ1-6; tentatively, D is TRBD1 (6 bases). Germline loops: CDR1 MDHEN, CDR2 SYDVKM. The CDR3 extends over 15 amino acids. Trimming stripped 4 bases from V and 4 bases from J, with 11 bases between. The CDR3 spells CASSSEGGYNSPLHF. CDR3 sequence (DNA): TGTGCCAGCAGTTCTGAGGGGGGGTATAATTCACCCCTCCACTTT.